Listed here are 18 T cell receptor beta chains from one sample, sequenced in a study of beta chain features in type 1 diabetes (dated by TCRdb to 2016 to 2018). The library was prepared using the immunoSEQ multiplex PCR assay. All of the isolated RNA was reverse transcribed with the High Capacity cDNA Reverse Transcription Kit, so expressed TCRB transcripts were sequenced. The table comes from immuneACCESS by way of TCRdb, which keeps in-frame sequences with V and J called. Part of the clones is missing from these tables; in studies checked, under half for an unresolved V gene and the rest for unknown reasons. The sample includes 850,000 to 900,000 clones, with 17% observed a single time. The top ten clonotypes cover around 0.02% of the sample. The sequencing input was naive CD4+ T cells from blood. The sample's cell subset or site label, decoded: true naive CD4+ T cells. All receptors derive from a woman aged 18 to 35 in good health.

In this sample, this clone turned up a few times. V is TRBV10-1 and J is TRBJ2-1; 8 bases are shared with TRBD1. This CDR3 is 16 amino acids long. Trimming removed 4 bases from V and 3 bases from J; junction bases left unmatched: 8. In germline, CDR1 is WNHNN, CDR2 SYGVQD (reference sequence). The CDR3 nucleotides are TGCGCCAGCAGTGGTAGACAGGGGTTGCGCTACAATGAGCAGTTCTTC. It specifies CASSGRQGLRYNEQFF.

This clone has a handful of counts. The V gene is TRBV5-6, the J gene TRBJ2-7; the D call may be TRBD1 or TRBD2 (5 bases each). CDR1 is SGHDT and CDR2 is YYEEEE in the germline V gene. The ends were cut back, 2 bases at V and 5 bases at J, with 8 bases in the middle. CDR3 length equals 12 residues. CDR3 in DNA: TGTGCCAGCAGCTTAAGGGGACACGAGCAGTACTTC. It encodes CASSLRGHEQYF.

This chain connects TRBV19 to TRBJ2-7; TRBD2 matches 10 bases. The J segment lost 5 bases and the V segment lost 1 base, leaving 8 bases of the junction unmatched. This CDR3 comprises 16 residues. In germline, CDR1 is LNHDA, CDR2 SQIVND (reference sequence). DNA for the CDR3: TGTGCCAGTAGTATAGGCCTAGCGGGAGAAACTAACGAGCAGTACTTC. It translates to CASSIGLAGETNEQYF.

The chain uses TRBV28 and TRBJ1-2; tentative D call: TRBD1 (6 bases). The CDR3 spans 13 residues. Germline assignment: CDR1 MDHEN and CDR2 SYDVKM. Between the trimmed V and J ends, which lost 7 bases and 4 bases, there was a span of 13 bases. CDR3 residues: CASTEQGFYGYTF. The CDR3 nucleotides read TGTGCCAGCACGGAACAGGGTTTCTATGGCTACACCTTC.

DNA for the CDR3: TGTGCCAGCAGCACCAGAAAGCGGGGGCTTTACAATGAGCAGTTCTTC. Its translation is CASSTRKRGLYNEQFF. The rearrangement uses TRBV9 and TRBJ2-1; 8 bases fit TRBD2. The CDR3 consists of 16 residues. The junction had 10 bases not matched to a gene; V was cut back by 4 bases and J by 4 bases. Germline CDR1 is SGDLS and CDR2 is YYNGEE.

V is TRBV18 and J is TRBJ2-7, with D maybe TRBD1 (6 bases). V shed 3 bases and J shed 2 bases, with 14 bases lying between them. This CDR3 is built from 15 residues. In germline, CDR1 is KGHSH, CDR2 LQKENI. The CDR3 sequence: CASSPSGESTYEQYF. The CDR3 bases are TGTGCCAGCTCACCCTCAGGGGAGTCGACCTACGAGCAGTACTTC.

The genes are TRBV7-9 and TRBJ2-7; D may be TRBD1 (6 bases). The CDR3 consists of 17 residues. Germline V lookup: CDR1 SEHNR, CDR2 FQNEAQ (reference sequence). V gave up 2 bases and J gave up 2 bases, with 19 bases separating them. For the CDR3, the DNA is TGTGCCAGCAGCTTAAGTTCGTGGACAGAAACCACCTACGAGCAGTACTTC. It specifies CASSLSSWTETTYEQYF.

This chain links TRBV28 with TRBJ1-1, with 8 bases lining up with TRBD1. From germline, CDR1 is MDHEN and CDR2 SYDVKM. The V and J ends lost 2 bases and 7 bases, in that order; junction bases with no gene match: 6. This CDR3 contains 14 residues. DNA of the CDR3: TGTGCCAGCAGTTTAGGACAGGGTCGCTATGAAGCTTTCTTT. This translates into CASSLGQGRYEAFF.

This chain links TRBV2 with TRBJ2-1; 11 bases fit TRBD2. Germline CDR1 and CDR2: SNHLY and FYNNEI. With 5 bases clipped from V and 9 bases from J, the junction kept 12 bases outside the gene matches. The CDR3 runs 16 residues. The CDR3 is CASSPMLAGGRSEQFF. CDR3 nucleotide sequence: TGTGCCAGCAGTCCGATGCTAGCGGGAGGCCGTAGTGAGCAGTTCTTC.

This clone was observed a handful of times. The genes are TRBV7-9 and TRBJ2-5, with D perhaps TRBD2 (5 bases). The end of the DNA aligns better with TRBJ2-7, so the J call may be wrong. Germline CDR1 SEHNR, CDR2 FQNEAQ (reference sequence). This CDR3 region has 15 residues. For the CDR3, the DNA is TGTGCCAGCAGCTATCGGGGAGAAGGCGGCTCCGAGCAGTACTTC. This translates into CASSYRGEGGSEQYF.

This clone was observed a few times. This rearrangement joins TRBV7-2 to TRBJ2-7, with 9 bases that match TRBD1. The CDR3 is 15 residues long. Germline assignment: CDR1 SGHTA and CDR2 FQGNSA. V lost 3 bases, J lost 2 bases, and 5 bases stayed unmatched. The CDR3 is CASSLTRDRAYEQYF. The CDR3 DNA reads as TGTGCCAGCAGCTTGACCCGGGACAGGGCCTACGAGCAGTACTTC.

This chain joins TRBV28 and TRBJ2-7; D is possibly TRBD1 (6 bases). The CDR3 has 15 residues. Germline values: CDR1 MDHEN, CDR2 SYDVKM. Trimming took 5 bases from V and 3 from J, leaving 17 bases between them. CDR3 protein: CASSPWGTLLYEQYF. Here the CDR3 DNA reads TGTGCCAGCAGTCCCTGGGGGACACTACTCTACGAGCAGTACTTC.

The V gene is TRBV7-9, the J gene TRBJ1-1; no firm D call. The length of the CDR3 is 13 residues. Germline-derived CDR1 and CDR2 are SEHNR and FQNEAQ (reference sequence). Trimming removed 2 bases at V and 2 bases at J, with 6 bases between. The CDR3 nucleotides are TGTGCCAGCAGCTTATCGCTAAACACTGAAGCTTTCTTT. This encodes CASSLSLNTEAFF.

The table lists this clone with a few counts. J is TRBJ2-7 and V is TRBV10-3; 7 nucleotides align to TRBD2. With V trimmed by 6 bases and J by 2 bases, 7 bases remained unmatched. The CDR3 contains 14 residues. Germline CDR1 ENHRY, CDR2 SYGVKD. CDR3: CAISEREGPYEQYF. CDR3 sequence (DNA): TGTGCCATCAGCGAAAGGGAGGGGCCCTACGAGCAGTACTTC.

The chain combines TRBV5-4 with TRBJ2-2; tentatively, D is TRBD2 (6 bases). Trimming stripped 2 bases from V and 5 bases from J, with 25 bases between. CDR1 is SGHNT and CDR2 is YYREEE in the germline V gene (reference sequence). CDR3 length: 19 residues. CDR3 sequence (DNA): TGTGCCAGCAGCTTTGGTGGGGGTAGCTTCGGGAGAGAAACCGGGGAGCTGTTTTTT. Residues: CASSFGGGSFGRETGELFF.

This clone was seen a handful of times. The rearrangement joins TRBV9 to TRBJ1-2, with a weak D call TRBD1 (5 bases). Looked up from germline, CDR1 is SGDLS and CDR2 is YYNGEE. Trimming removed 0 bases at V and 8 bases at J, with 14 bases between. This CDR3 has 14 residues. CDR3 amino acids: CASSVGQGGGGYTF. The CDR3 coding sequence is TGTGCCAGCAGCGTAGGGCAGGGAGGTGGCGGCTACACCTTC.

The chain combines TRBV28 with TRBJ1-2, with D hard to call. The CDR3 has 14 amino acids. The V gene lost 8 bases and the J gene lost 2 bases, with 15 bases spanning the gap. Germline CDR1 and CDR2: MDHEN and SYDVKM. The CDR3 here is CASGGGGQNYGYTF. In DNA form, the CDR3 reads TGTGCCAGCGGTGGTGGTGGGCAGAACTATGGCTACACCTTC.

The chain combines TRBV5-1 with TRBJ2-1, with 8 bases fitting TRBD1. This CDR3 contains 16 residues. Looked up from germline, CDR1 is SGHRS and CDR2 is YFSETQ. V gave up 0 bases and J gave up 2 bases; unmatched junction bases: 4. The CDR3 DNA is TGCGCCAGCAGCTTGGCCGGACAGGGTACCTACAATGAGCAGTTCTTC. Translating it yields CASSLAGQGTYNEQFF.